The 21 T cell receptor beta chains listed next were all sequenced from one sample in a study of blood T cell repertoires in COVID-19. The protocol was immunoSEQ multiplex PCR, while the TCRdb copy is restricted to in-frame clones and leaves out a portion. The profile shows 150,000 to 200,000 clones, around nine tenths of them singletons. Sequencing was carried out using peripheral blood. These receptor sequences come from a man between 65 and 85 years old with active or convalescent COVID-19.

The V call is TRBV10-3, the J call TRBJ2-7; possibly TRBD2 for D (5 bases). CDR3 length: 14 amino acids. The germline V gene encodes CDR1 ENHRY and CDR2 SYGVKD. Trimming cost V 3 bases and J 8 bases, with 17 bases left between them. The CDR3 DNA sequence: TGTGCCATCAGTGACCCTATGAGTAGGGAGCAGCAGTACTTC. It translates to CAISDPMSREQQYF.

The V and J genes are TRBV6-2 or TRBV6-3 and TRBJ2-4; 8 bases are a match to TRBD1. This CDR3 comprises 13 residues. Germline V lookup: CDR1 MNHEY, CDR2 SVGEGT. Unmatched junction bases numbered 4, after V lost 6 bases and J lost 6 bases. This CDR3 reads CASSPGQVNIQYF. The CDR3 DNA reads TGTGCCAGCAGCCCGGGACAGGTAAACATTCAGTACTTC.

The CDR3 nucleotides read TGTGCCAGCAGCCTGAGGGCGGTAGCGGGAGTCTACGAGCAGTACTTC. Its translation: CASSLRAVAGVYEQYF. The chain couples TRBV27 to TRBJ2-7; 9 bases align to TRBD2. Per germline, CDR1 MNHEY and CDR2 SMNVEV (reference sequence). The CDR3 length is 16 residues. With 6 bases clipped from V and 3 bases from J, the junction kept 12 bases outside the gene matches.

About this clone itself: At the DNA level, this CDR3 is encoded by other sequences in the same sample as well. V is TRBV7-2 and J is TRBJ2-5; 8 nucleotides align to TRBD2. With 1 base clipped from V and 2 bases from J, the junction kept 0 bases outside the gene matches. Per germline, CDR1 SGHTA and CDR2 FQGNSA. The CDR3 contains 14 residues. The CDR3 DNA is TGTGCCAGCAGCTTAGGCGGGGGGCAAGAGACCCAGTACTTC. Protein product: CASSLGGGQETQYF.

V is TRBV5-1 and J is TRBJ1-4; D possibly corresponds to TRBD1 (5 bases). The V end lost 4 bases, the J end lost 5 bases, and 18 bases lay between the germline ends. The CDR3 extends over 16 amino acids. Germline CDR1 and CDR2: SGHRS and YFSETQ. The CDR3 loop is CASSPSAGPSNEKLFF. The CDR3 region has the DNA TGCGCCAGCAGCCCGTCGGCGGGACCCTCGAATGAAAAACTGTTTTTT.

CDR3: CAIMSSGSGRRDTQYF. The DNA for the CDR3 is TGTGCCATCATGAGTTCCGGTAGCGGGAGAAGAGATACGCAGTATTTT. J is TRBJ2-3 and V is TRBV10-3, with 9 positions matching TRBD2. CDR3 length: 16 residues. J gave up 5 bases and V 7 bases, and 13 bases lay outside the gene matches. The V gene's germline CDR1 is ENHRY and CDR2 SYGVKD.

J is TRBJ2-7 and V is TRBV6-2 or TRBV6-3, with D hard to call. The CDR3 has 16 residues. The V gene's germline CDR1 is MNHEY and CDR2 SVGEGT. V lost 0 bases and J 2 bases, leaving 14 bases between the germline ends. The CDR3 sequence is CASSYSIVVGAYEQYF. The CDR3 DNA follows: TGTGCCAGCAGTTACTCGATAGTAGTAGGAGCCTACGAGCAGTACTTC.

CDR3 protein: CASSQPGQSSYEQYF. The CDR3 DNA sequence: TGCGCCAGCAGTCAGCCGGGACAGTCCTCCTACGAGCAGTACTTC. This rearrangement joins TRBV23-1 to TRBJ2-7; 7 bases fit TRBD1. TRBV23-1 is given ORF status, its function remaining uncertain. CDR3 size: 15 residues. Trimming removed 3 bases from V and 0 bases from J; junction bases left unmatched: 5.

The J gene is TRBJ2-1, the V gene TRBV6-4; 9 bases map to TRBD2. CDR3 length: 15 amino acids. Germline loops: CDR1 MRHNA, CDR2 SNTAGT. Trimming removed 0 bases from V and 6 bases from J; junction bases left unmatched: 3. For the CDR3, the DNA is TGTGCCAGCAGTGACTCGGCGGGAGGGTCCAATGAGCAGTTCTTC. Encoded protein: CASSDSAGGSNEQFF.

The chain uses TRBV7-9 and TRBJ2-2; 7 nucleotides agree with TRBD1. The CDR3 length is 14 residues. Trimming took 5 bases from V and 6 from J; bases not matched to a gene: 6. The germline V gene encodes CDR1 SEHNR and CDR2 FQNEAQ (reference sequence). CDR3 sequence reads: CASSPYDRAGELFF. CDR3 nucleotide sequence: TGTGCCAGCAGCCCCTACGACAGGGCCGGGGAGCTGTTTTTT.

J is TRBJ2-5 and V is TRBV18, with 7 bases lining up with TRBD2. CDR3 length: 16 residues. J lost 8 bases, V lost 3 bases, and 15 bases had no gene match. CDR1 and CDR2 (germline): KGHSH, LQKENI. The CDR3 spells CASSPATGLSGGTQYF. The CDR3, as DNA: TGTGCCAGCTCACCGGCCACGGGACTATCGGGGGGTACCCAGTACTTC.

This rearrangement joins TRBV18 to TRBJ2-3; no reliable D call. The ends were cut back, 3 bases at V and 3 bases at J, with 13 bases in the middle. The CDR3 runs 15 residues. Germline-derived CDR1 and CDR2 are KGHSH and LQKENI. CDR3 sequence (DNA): TGTGCCAGCTCACCTAGTCCCAAACTTACAGATACGCAGTATTTT. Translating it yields CASSPSPKLTDTQYF.

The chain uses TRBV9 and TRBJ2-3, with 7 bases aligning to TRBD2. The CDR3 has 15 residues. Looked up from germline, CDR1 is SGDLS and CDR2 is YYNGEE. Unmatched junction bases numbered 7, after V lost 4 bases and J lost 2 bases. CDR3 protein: CASSSGRGYTDTQYF. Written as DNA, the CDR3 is TGTGCCAGCAGCTCCGGGCGGGGGTACACAGATACGCAGTATTTT.

CDR3 sequence (DNA): TGTGCCAGCAGTCTTGGAACAGGAACCTCTGGGGCCAACGTCCTGACTTTC. Its protein product is CASSLGTGTSGANVLTF. This chain uses TRBV6-6 with TRBJ2-6; maybe TRBD1 (5 bases). This CDR3 has 17 residues. Between the trimmed V and J ends, which lost 5 bases and 0 bases, there was a span of 14 bases. Per germline, CDR1 MNHNY and CDR2 SVGAGI (reference sequence).

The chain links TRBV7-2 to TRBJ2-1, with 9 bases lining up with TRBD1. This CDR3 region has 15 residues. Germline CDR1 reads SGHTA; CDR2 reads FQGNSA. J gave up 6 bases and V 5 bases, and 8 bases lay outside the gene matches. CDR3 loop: CASSPTGTGLNEQFF. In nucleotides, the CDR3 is TGTGCCAGCAGCCCGACCGGGACAGGGCTCAATGAGCAGTTCTTC.

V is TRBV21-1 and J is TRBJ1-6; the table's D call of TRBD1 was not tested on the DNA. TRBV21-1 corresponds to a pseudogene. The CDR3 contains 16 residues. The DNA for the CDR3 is TGTGCCAGCAGCAACACAGGGCCAACCAAGGATTCACCCCTCCACTTT. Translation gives CASSNTGPTKDSPLHF.

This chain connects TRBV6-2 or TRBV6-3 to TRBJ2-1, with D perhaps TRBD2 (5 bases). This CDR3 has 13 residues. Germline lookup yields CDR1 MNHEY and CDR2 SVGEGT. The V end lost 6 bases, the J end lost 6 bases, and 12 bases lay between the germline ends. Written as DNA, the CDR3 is TGTGCCAGCAGCCAAGGTCGGGGCAATGAGCAGTTCTTC. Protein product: CASSQGRGNEQFF.

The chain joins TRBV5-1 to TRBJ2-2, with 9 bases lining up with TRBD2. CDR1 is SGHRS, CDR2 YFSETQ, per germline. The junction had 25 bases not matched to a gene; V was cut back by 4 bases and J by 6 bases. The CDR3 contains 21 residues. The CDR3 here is CASSKERGEHLWGLYAGELFF. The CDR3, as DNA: TGCGCCAGCAGCAAGGAGCGGGGGGAACATCTGTGGGGCTTATACGCCGGGGAGCTGTTTTTT.

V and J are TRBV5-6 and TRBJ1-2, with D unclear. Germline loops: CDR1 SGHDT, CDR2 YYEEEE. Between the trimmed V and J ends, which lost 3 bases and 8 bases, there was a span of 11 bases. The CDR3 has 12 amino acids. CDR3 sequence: CASSSGHVGYTF. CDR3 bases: TGTGCCAGCAGCTCAGGTCACGTGGGCTACACCTTC.

CDR3: CASSLGLLASGGPNTGELFF. CDR3 coding DNA: TGCGCCAGCAGCTTGGGGCTATTGGCTAGCGGGGGACCTAACACCGGGGAGCTGTTTTTT. This chain links TRBV5-1 with TRBJ2-2, with 10 bases that match TRBD2. Per germline, CDR1 SGHRS and CDR2 YFSETQ. Unmatched junction bases numbered 13, after V lost 0 bases and J lost 2 bases. The CDR3 covers 20 residues.

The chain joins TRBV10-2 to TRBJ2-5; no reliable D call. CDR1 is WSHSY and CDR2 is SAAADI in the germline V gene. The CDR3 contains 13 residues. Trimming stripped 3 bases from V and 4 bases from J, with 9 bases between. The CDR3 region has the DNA TGCGCCAGCAGTGATCGGGTCTCAGAGACCCAGTACTTC. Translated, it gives CASSDRVSETQYF.